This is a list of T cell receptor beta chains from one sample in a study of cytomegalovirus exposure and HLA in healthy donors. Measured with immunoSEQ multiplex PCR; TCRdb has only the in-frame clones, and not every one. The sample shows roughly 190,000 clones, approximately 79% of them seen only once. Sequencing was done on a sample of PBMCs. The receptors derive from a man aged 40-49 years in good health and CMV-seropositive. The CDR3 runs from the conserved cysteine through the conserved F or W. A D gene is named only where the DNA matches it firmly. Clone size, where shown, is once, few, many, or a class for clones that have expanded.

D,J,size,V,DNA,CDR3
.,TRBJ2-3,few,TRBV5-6,TGTGCCAGCAGCTTGGGTAGCGGTTTCACAGATACGCAGTATTTT,CASSLGSGFTDTQYF
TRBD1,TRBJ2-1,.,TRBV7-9,TGTGCCAGCAGCGCTACAGGGGGCGAGGGCAATGAGCAGTTCTTC,CASSATGGEGNEQFF
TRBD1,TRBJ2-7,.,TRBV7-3,TGTGCCAGCAGCTTAACCGGGACAGGGCTCAACGAGCAGTACTTC,CASSLTGTGLNEQYF
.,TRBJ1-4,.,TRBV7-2,TGTGCCAGCAGCTTAATCGCGGGGTCTTGGACTAATGAAAAACTGTTTTTT,CASSLIAGSWTNEKLFF
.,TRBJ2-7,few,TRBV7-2,TGTGCCAGCAGCCCATCCTACGAGCAGTACTTC,CASSPSYEQYF
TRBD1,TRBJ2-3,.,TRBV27,TGTGCCAGCAGTCCAACTATTCCCTTCGCCGGGACAGGGGGAAGAGATACGCAGTATTTT,CASSPTIPFAGTGGRDTQYF
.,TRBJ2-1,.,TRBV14,TGTGCCAGCAGCCAAGACCTTCCGAGGGATAGGGTCTACAATGAGCAGTTCTTC,CASSQDLPRDRVYNEQFF
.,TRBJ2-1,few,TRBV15,TGTGCCACCAGTAGACTGGGACTCCCCACTCACAATGAGCAGTTCTTC,CATSRLGLPTHNEQFF
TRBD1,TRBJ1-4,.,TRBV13,TGTGCCAGCAGCCCGAACAGGGGGGCTAATGAAAAACTGTTTTTT,CASSPNRGANEKLFF
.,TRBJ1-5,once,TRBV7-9,TGTGCCAGCAGCGACGGGGGTCAGCCCCAGCATTTT,CASSDGGQPQHF
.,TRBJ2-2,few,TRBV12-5,TGTGCTAGTGGTCAAGAGATGACCGGGGAGCTGTTTTTT,CASGQEMTGELFF
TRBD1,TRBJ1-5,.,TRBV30,TGTGCCTGGAGTGGGGAGGGGACAGGGTATCAGCCCCAGCATTTT,CAWSGEGTGYQPQHF
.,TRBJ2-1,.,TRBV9,TGTGCCAGCAGTCCTAGGAGCGGGCGCTCCTACAATGAGCAGTTCTTC,CASSPRSGRSYNEQFF
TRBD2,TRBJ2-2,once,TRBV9,TGTGCCAGCAGCGGGTCAATGGGGGGGGTACCCGGGGAGCTGTTTTTT,CASSGSMGGVPGELFF
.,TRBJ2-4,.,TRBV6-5,TGTGCCAGCAGGCCCAGGGAGGCGGCTAAAAACATTCAGTACTTC,CASRPREAAKNIQYF
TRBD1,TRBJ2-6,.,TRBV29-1,TGCAGCGTTGAAGATCGAGGACAGGGGGCTGGGGCCAACGTCCTGACTTTC,CSVEDRGQGAGANVLTF
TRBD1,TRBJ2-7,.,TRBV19,TGTGCCAGTAGCGAACAGGGGTTAACCTACGAGCAGTACTTC,CASSEQGLTYEQYF
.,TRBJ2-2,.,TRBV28,TGTGCCAGCAGGATAACAGGGATCACCGGGGAGCTGTTTTTT,CASRITGITGELFF